Each of the 15 T cell receptor beta chains below was sequenced from the same sample in a study of blood T cell repertoires in COVID-19. This table comes from immunoSEQ multiplex PCR, and its TCRdb copy is limited to in-frame clones, with some not included. The data show tens of thousands of clones, approximately 81% seen once. What was sequenced was peripheral blood. Receptor source: a woman between 55 and 75 years old with acute or convalescent COVID-19.

The chain links TRBV19 to TRBJ1-2; the match to TRBD1 covers 11 bases. V was pared by 5 bases and J by 4 bases, with 9 bases of the junction left unmatched. This CDR3 region has 16 residues. Germline V gives CDR1 LNHDA, CDR2 SQIVND (reference sequence). The CDR3 bases are TGTGCCAGTAGTGGGACAGGGGGAAGGTTCGGCTATGGCTACACCTTC. It yields the protein CASSGTGGRFGYGYTF.

The CDR3 sequence: CASGLVWTGNYNEQFF. Written as DNA, the CDR3 is TGTGCTAGTGGTTTGGTATGGACAGGGAATTACAATGAGCAGTTCTTC. The chain carries TRBV12-5 and TRBJ2-1; 8 bases line up with TRBD1. CDR1 and CDR2 (germline): LGHNT, FRNRAP. CDR3 length: 16 residues. V trimming: 0 bases; J trimming: 4 bases; junction bases outside the gene matches: 5.

The count of this clone is one. The chain employs TRBV2 and TRBJ2-2, with 8 bases matching TRBD1. J gave up 5 bases and V 7 bases, and 6 bases lay outside the gene matches. The CDR3 covers 14 residues. CDR1 and CDR2 from the germline V gene are SNHLY and FYNNEI. The CDR3 DNA reads as TGTGCCAGCAATCCGAGACAGGGGACCGGGGAGCTGTTTTTT. The encoded protein is CASNPRQGTGELFF. Full variable domain (rest looked up from reference TRBV2 and TRBJ2-2): EPEVTQTPSHQVTQMGQEVILRCVPISNHLYFYWYRQILGQKVEFLVSFYNNEISEKSEIFDDQFSVERPDGSNFTLKIRSTKLEDSAMYFCASNPRQGTGELFFGEGSRLTVL.

V gene TRBV6-4 combines with J gene TRBJ1-6; 7 nucleotides agree with TRBD1. The CDR3 loop spans 14 amino acids. Germline loops: CDR1 MRHNA, CDR2 SNTAGT. Trimming took 4 bases from V and 5 from J; bases not matched to a gene: 2. CDR3 loop: CASSADRDNSPLHF. The CDR3, as DNA: TGTGCCAGCAGTGCCGACAGGGATAATTCACCCCTCCACTTT.

The V and J genes are TRBV30 and TRBJ2-1; D remains ambiguous. The ends were cut back, 3 bases at V and 6 bases at J, with 6 bases in the middle. CDR1 GTSNPN and CDR2 SVGIG come from the germline V gene (reference sequence). This CDR3 contains 11 residues. The CDR3 coding sequence is TGTGCCTGGAGGGCGGTCAATGAGCAGTTCTTC. Residues: CAWRAVNEQFF.

The chain couples TRBV29-1 to TRBJ1-2; the D gene is possibly TRBD1 (6 bases). Trimming stripped 2 bases from V and 0 bases from J, with 13 bases between. The germline V gene has CDR1 SQVTM and CDR2 ANQGSEA. The CDR3 has 15 residues. CDR3 amino acids: CSVEQNRASNYGYTF. Written as DNA, the CDR3 is TGCAGCGTTGAACAAAACAGGGCATCTAACTATGGCTACACCTTC.

This clone showed up just once. The same CDR3 arises from other DNA sequences in this sample as well. This rearrangement joins TRBV5-1 to TRBJ2-5; the D is unclear. This CDR3 is built from 14 residues. V was trimmed by 0 bases and J by 5 bases, leaving 11 bases between them. In germline, CDR1 is SGHRS, CDR2 YFSETQ. The CDR3 DNA is TGCGCCAGCAGCTTGGGGAACAGCAGGGAGACCCAGTACTTC. Its protein product is CASSLGNSRETQYF. The entire variable domain, with the rest obtained from reference TRBV5-1 and TRBJ2-5, is as follows: KAGVTQTPRYLIKTRGQQVTLSCSPISGHRSVSWYQQTPGQGLQFLFEYFSETQRNKGNFPGRFSGRQFSNSRSEMNVSTLELGDSALYLCASSLGNSRETQYFGPGTRLLVL.

The chain joins TRBV12-3 or TRBV12-4 to TRBJ1-2; D is undetermined. Deletions cut 1 base from V and 4 bases from J, with 7 bases between. The CDR3 covers 13 residues. CDR3 loop: CASSLGASYGYTF. The DNA of the CDR3 is TGTGCCAGCAGTTTAGGGGCTTCCTATGGCTACACCTTC.

The genes are TRBV3-1 (or the pseudogene TRBV3-2) and TRBJ1-2, with 7 bases lining up with TRBD1. The trim removed 1 base at V and 8 bases at J, leaving 10 bases unmatched. Germline-derived CDR1 and CDR2 are LGHDT and YNNKEL (reference sequence). The CDR3 length is 15 residues. CDR3 sequence (DNA): TGTGCCAGCAGCCAAGGACAGGGTAGAAGATACGGCTACACCTTC. This codes for CASSQGQGRRYGYTF.

The chain uses TRBV3-1 (or the pseudogene TRBV3-2) and TRBJ2-7, with D perhaps TRBD1 (7 bases). This CDR3 spans 15 amino acids. V dropped 1 base and J dropped 3 bases, with 13 bases sitting between them. Germline CDR1 reads LGHDT; CDR2 reads YNNKEL (reference sequence). CDR3 sequence: CASSQGGAGGYEQYF. In DNA, the CDR3 is TGTGCCAGCAGCCAAGGGGGGGCAGGGGGCTACGAGCAGTACTTC.

Details on this clone: At the DNA level, this CDR3 is encoded by other sequences in the same sample as well. The J gene is TRBJ2-3, the V gene TRBV7-2, with TRBD1 matching 8 bases. V was pared by 4 bases and J by 2 bases, with 5 bases of the junction left unmatched. The CDR3 is made up of 15 amino acids. Looked up from germline, CDR1 is SGHTA and CDR2 is FQGNSA. The CDR3 nucleotides are TGTGCCAGCAGCTCTGACAGGGGCCTCACAGATACGCAGTATTTT. Its translation is CASSSDRGLTDTQYF.

The chain joins TRBV7-9 to TRBJ2-7, with D possibly being TRBD1 (6 bases). V was shortened by 5 bases and J by 6 bases, with 17 bases between the two germline ends. The CDR3 length is 14 residues. Germline lookup yields CDR1 SEHNR and CDR2 FQNEAQ (reference sequence). The CDR3 reads CASSRRTGNLEQYF. As DNA, the CDR3 is TGTGCCAGCAGCCGCCGAACAGGGAACCTCGAGCAGTACTTC.

The V call is TRBV24-1, the J call TRBJ2-5, with 9 bases lining up with TRBD1. This CDR3 spans 17 amino acids. Germline CDR1 reads KGHDR; CDR2 reads SFDVKD. V lost 2 bases and J lost 4; bases outside the gene matches: 10. The CDR3 here is CATSDSSPQGAGETQYF. CDR3 in DNA: TGTGCCACCAGTGATTCATCCCCACAGGGGGCTGGAGAGACCCAGTACTTC.

CDR3 nucleotides: TGTGCCAGCAGTTCAAGCCATGCGGAATCACCCCTCCACTTT. Its protein product is CASSSSHAESPLHF. The chain combines TRBV6-5 with TRBJ1-6; D call uncertain. Deletions cut 4 bases from V and 10 bases from J, with 14 bases between. Looked up from germline, CDR1 is MNHEY and CDR2 is SVGAGI. The CDR3 has 14 residues.

CDR3 in DNA: TGCGCCAGCAGCTTGGGGCGGGGAGATCAGCCCCAGCATTTT. Translating it yields CASSLGRGDQPQHF. This chain joins TRBV5-1 and TRBJ1-5, with D uncertain. Germline assignment: CDR1 SGHRS and CDR2 YFSETQ. This CDR3 is built from 14 residues. V lost 0 bases and J lost 5, with 9 bases in between.